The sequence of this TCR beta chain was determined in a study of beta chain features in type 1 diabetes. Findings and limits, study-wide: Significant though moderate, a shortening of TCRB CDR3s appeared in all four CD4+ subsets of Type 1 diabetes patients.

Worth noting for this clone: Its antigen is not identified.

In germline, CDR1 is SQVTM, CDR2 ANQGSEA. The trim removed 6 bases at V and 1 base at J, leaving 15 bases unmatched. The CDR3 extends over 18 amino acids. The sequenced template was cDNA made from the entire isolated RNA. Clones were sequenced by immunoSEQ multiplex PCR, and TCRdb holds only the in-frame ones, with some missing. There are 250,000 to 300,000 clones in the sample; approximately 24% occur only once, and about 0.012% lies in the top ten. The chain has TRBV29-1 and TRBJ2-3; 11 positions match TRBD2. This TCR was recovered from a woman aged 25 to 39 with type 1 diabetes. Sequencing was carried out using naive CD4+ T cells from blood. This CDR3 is CSVSDAGLAGGGTDTQYF. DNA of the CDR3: TGCAGCGTCTCGGACGCCGGGCTAGCGGGAGGCGGCACAGATACGCAGTATTTT.